This T cell receptor (beta chain) originates from a study of shared clonotypes between healthy human individuals. General study results and limits: Non-shared clonotypes showed lower generation probabilities than clonotypes common to all four donors.

This clone has more than one count but fewer than ten. Its target is not known. This was a deep-level run. Some clones are missing from TCRdb's copy, which holds only in-frame ones; the method was immunoSEQ multiplex PCR. The sample gives about 680,000 clones, around 73% of which show up once; about 1.8% is in the top ten. This TCR was sampled from a young woman in good health. Material for sequencing was memory CD4+ T cells sorted from blood. The subset denotes: CD45RA-negative fraction.

The chain's CDR3 is CASSASQGDDAQHF. DNA of the CDR3: TGTGCCAGCAGTGCCTCACAGGGGGATGATGCCCAGCATTTT. The J gene is TRBJ1-5, the V gene TRBV6-4; TRBD1 agrees at 8 bases. Germline-derived CDR1 and CDR2 are MRHNA and SNTAGT. This CDR3 is built from 14 residues. V gave up 4 bases and J gave up 11 bases; unmatched junction bases: 10.